Shown below are 18 T cell receptor beta chains from a single sample sequenced in a study of cytomegalovirus exposure and HLA in healthy donors (dated by TCRdb to about 2017). The library was obtained by the immunoSEQ multiplex PCR assay. The multiplex PCR relied on a mix of 60 forward primers for TCR Vbeta segments and 13 reverse primers for TCR Jbeta segments. Drawn from immuneACCESS, this table holds only the in-frame rearrangements with V and J called that TCRdb kept. Clones are partly lost; checked studies trace under half to an unresolved V gene and leave the rest unexplained. The sample records under 200,000 clones, roughly 80% of which are singletons. Clones ranked in the top ten supply roughly 0.5% of the sample. The sequenced sample was PBMCs. These receptors all come from a woman in her 50s in good health and CMV-seronegative.

V gene TRBV28 combines with J gene TRBJ1-5; D is ambiguous. In germline, CDR1 is MDHEN, CDR2 SYDVKM. This CDR3 is built from 19 residues. V lost 5 bases and J lost 7, with 30 bases in between. DNA for the CDR3: TGTGCCAGCAGTCCTCCTTCGGGAAAAGGTCTCCTAGGTCAGCAGCCCCAGCATTTT. As protein: CASSPPSGKGLLGQQPQHF.

Of note for this clone: One end of the junction does not line up with germline, which may come from a read error. This CDR3 is also generated by other DNA sequences in the sample. V is TRBV9 and J is TRBJ2-1; TRBD2 aligns across 10 bases. The CDR3 contains 17 residues. CDR1 and CDR2 (germline): SGDLS, YYNGEE. The CDR3 nucleotides read TGTGCCAGCAGCGTAGCTAGCGGGAGTGTCTCCTACAACGAGCAGTTCTTC. Translated: CASSVASGSVSYNEQFF. Full variable domain (missing parts from reference TRBV9 and TRBJ2-1): DSGVTQTPKHLITATGQRVTLRCSPRSGDLSVYWYQQSLDQGLQFLIQYYNGEERAKGNILERFSAQQFPDLHSELNLSSLELGDSALYFCASSVASGSVSYNEQFFGPGTRLTVL.

The rearrangement joins TRBV10-3 to TRBJ1-1; TRBD1 matches 8 bases. The J segment lost 5 bases and the V segment lost 10 bases, leaving 9 bases of the junction unmatched. Germline CDR1 is ENHRY and CDR2 is SYGVKD. The CDR3 spans 13 residues. For the CDR3, the DNA is TGTGCCACCCTAGCGACAGGGGAAACTGAAGCTTTCTTT. It encodes CATLATGETEAFF.

This chain uses TRBV9 with TRBJ2-5; maybe TRBD2 (5 bases). Germline lookup yields CDR1 SGDLS and CDR2 YYNGEE. The CDR3 covers 16 residues. V lost 4 bases and J lost 0, with 16 bases in between. In nucleotides, the CDR3 is TGTGCCAGCAGCAGTTGGGCGGGTAATAACCAAGAGACCCAGTACTTC. Amino acid sequence: CASSSWAGNNQETQYF.

The chain links TRBV30 to TRBJ2-3, with 7 bases identical to TRBD2. The CDR3 is made up of 15 amino acids. After removal of 5 bases from V and 3 bases from J, the junction contained 11 bases not matched to a gene. Germline V lookup: CDR1 GTSNPN, CDR2 SVGIG (reference sequence). CDR3 coding DNA: TGTGCCTGGCTCCTCGGGGGAGCGGGGACAGATACGCAGTATTTT. It is translated as CAWLLGGAGTDTQYF. Full variable domain (remainder filled in from reference TRBV30 and TRBJ2-3): SQTIHQWPATLVQPVGSPLSLECTVEGTSNPNLYWYRQAAGRGLQLLFYSVGIGQISSEVPQNLSASRPQDRQFILSSKKLLLSDSGFYLCAWLLGGAGTDTQYFGPGTRLTVL.

This clone has only a few counts. This CDR3 is CASSGRASDYGYTF. Here the CDR3 DNA reads TGCGCCAGCAGTGGCAGGGCGTCGGACTATGGCTACACCTTC. The rearrangement links TRBV10-2 to TRBJ1-2; perhaps TRBD1 as D (5 bases). The V gene's germline CDR1 is WSHSY and CDR2 SAAADI. The CDR3 totals 14 residues. The germline V and J ends were trimmed by 4 bases and 3 bases, with 12 bases remaining between them.

The genes are TRBV13 and TRBJ1-2; D possibly corresponds to TRBD1 (5 bases). In germline, CDR1 is PRHDT, CDR2 FYEKMQ (reference sequence). This CDR3 is built from 14 residues. Trimming took 4 bases from V and 6 from J, leaving 15 bases between them. The CDR3 here is CASSSEGRGDGYTF. The CDR3 nucleotides read TGTGCCAGCAGCTCTGAAGGACGGGGGGATGGCTACACCTTC. The entire variable domain, with the rest obtained from reference TRBV13 and TRBJ1-2, is as follows: AAGVIQSPRHLIKEKRETATLKCYPIPRHDTVYWYQQGPGQDPQFLISFYEKMQSDKGSIPDRFSAQQFSDYHSELNMSSLELGDSALYFCASSSEGRGDGYTFGSGTRLTVV.

The chain carries TRBV5-5 and TRBJ1-5; perhaps TRBD1 as D (5 bases). Per germline, CDR1 SGHKS and CDR2 YYEKEE (reference sequence). The CDR3 covers 15 residues. V lost 2 bases, J lost 2 bases, and 11 bases lay in between. In DNA, the CDR3 is TGTGCCAGCAGCTTCGAAGGGGTGGGCAATCAGCCCCAGCATTTT. Its protein is CASSFEGVGNQPQHF.

In this sample, this clone turned up a few times. The chain has TRBV13 and TRBJ2-4; TRBD1 agrees at 8 bases. The V gene's germline CDR1 is PRHDT and CDR2 FYEKMQ (reference sequence). Germline trimming cut 1 base from V and 8 bases from J; bases unmatched to any gene: 13. The CDR3 sequence is 17 residues long. Here the CDR3 reads CASSLDRFGTGPDIQYF. CDR3 DNA: TGTGCCAGCAGCTTAGATCGTTTCGGGACAGGACCAGACATTCAGTACTTC.

The V and J genes are TRBV5-1 and TRBJ1-5; 12 positions agree with TRBD1. The CDR3 sequence is 14 residues long. The J segment lost 6 bases and the V segment lost 4 bases, leaving 2 bases of the junction unmatched. Germline V gives CDR1 SGHRS, CDR2 YFSETQ. In DNA, the CDR3 is TGCGCCAGCAGCCCGGGACAGGGGGCTCAGCCCCAGCATTTT. Its translation is CASSPGQGAQPQHF.

The V gene is TRBV5-1, the J gene TRBJ2-1, with a tentative D call TRBD2 (5 bases). The V gene's germline CDR1 is SGHRS and CDR2 YFSETQ. The CDR3 has 13 residues. V shed 5 bases and J shed 0 bases, with 6 bases lying between them. The CDR3 nucleotides read TGCGCCAGCAGACTAGGCTCCTACAATGAGCAGTTCTTC. Protein: CASRLGSYNEQFF. Drawing the rest from reference TRBV5-1 and TRBJ2-1, the complete variable domain is KAGVTQTPRYLIKTRGQQVTLSCSPISGHRSVSWYQQTPGQGLQFLFEYFSETQRNKGNFPGRFSGRQFSNSRSEMNVSTLELGDSALYLCASRLGSYNEQFFGPGTRLTVL.

The chain carries TRBV5-6 and TRBJ2-1, with 11 nucleotides matching TRBD2. Germline CDR1 reads SGHDT; CDR2 reads YYEEEE. J gave up 8 bases and V 6 bases, and 10 bases lay outside the gene matches. CDR3 length: 15 amino acids. CDR3 nucleotide sequence: TGTGCCAGCAACACCATAGCGGGGGGGTTGGATGAGCAGTTCTTC. As protein: CASNTIAGGLDEQFF.

The CDR3 loop is CSVDTLGANYGYTF. The CDR3 bases are TGCAGCGTTGACACATTAGGGGCTAACTATGGCTACACCTTC. The genes are TRBV29-1 and TRBJ1-2; D is perhaps TRBD1 (5 bases). The CDR3 is made up of 14 amino acids. Germline V lookup: CDR1 SQVTM, CDR2 ANQGSEA. Trimming removed 3 bases at V and 0 bases at J, with 11 bases between.

The genes are TRBV19 and TRBJ2-2; 13 bases match TRBD2. The CDR3 contains 16 residues. V was clipped by 5 bases and J by 4 bases; unmatched bases: 4. Per the germline V gene, CDR1 is LNHDA and CDR2 is SQIVND (reference sequence). The CDR3 coding sequence is TGTGCCAGTAGTCCGACTAGCGGGGGGCCCACCGGGGAGCTGTTTTTT. Its protein product is CASSPTSGGPTGELFF. Using reference TRBV19 and TRBJ2-2 for the parts outside the CDR3, the full variable domain is DGGITQSPKYLFRKEGQNVTLSCEQNLNHDAMYWYRQDPGQGLRLIYYSQIVNDFQKGDIAEGYSVSREKKESFPLTVTSAQKNPTAFYLCASSPTSGGPTGELFFGEGSRLTVL.

V gene TRBV6-5 combines with J gene TRBJ1-1; TRBD1 is a possible D gene (5 bases). Trimming took off 0 bases at V and 5 bases at J, with 13 bases between the two ends. Germline loops: CDR1 MNHEY, CDR2 SVGAGI. The CDR3 is 15 residues long. This CDR3 is CASSYSRDQTTEAFF. DNA for the CDR3: TGTGCCAGCAGTTACTCGCGGGACCAGACTACTGAAGCTTTCTTT.

This chain links TRBV7-2 with TRBJ2-1, with a possible D match to TRBD2 (9 bases). Trimming shortened V by 0 bases and J by 1 base, and 19 bases separated the two germline ends. CDR1 is SGHTA and CDR2 is FQGNSA in the germline V gene. This CDR3 is 19 amino acids long. The CDR3 DNA is TGTGCCAGCAGCTTAGCACAGGGGGGGACTAGCAATTCCTACAATGAGCAGTTCTTC. Translated: CASSLAQGGTSNSYNEQFF.

The rearrangement joins TRBV7-9 to TRBJ1-1; a weak D match, TRBD1 (6 bases). There are 13 residues in the CDR3. The germline V gene encodes CDR1 SEHNR and CDR2 FQNEAQ (reference sequence). The V and J ends lost 11 bases and 0 bases respectively, with 13 bases between them. This CDR3 is CAVPGGLNTEAFF. As DNA, the CDR3 is TGTGCCGTTCCTGGGGGCCTGAACACTGAAGCTTTCTTT.

The rearrangement joins TRBV2 to TRBJ2-1, with 8 bases lining up with TRBD2. The germline gives CDR1 SNHLY, CDR2 FYNNEI. This CDR3 spans 15 amino acids. The J segment lost 3 bases and the V segment lost 4 bases, leaving 5 bases of the junction unmatched. Here the CDR3 reads CASSGSRGGYNEQFF. For the CDR3, the DNA is TGTGCCAGCAGTGGTAGCCGGGGGGGCTACAATGAGCAGTTCTTC.